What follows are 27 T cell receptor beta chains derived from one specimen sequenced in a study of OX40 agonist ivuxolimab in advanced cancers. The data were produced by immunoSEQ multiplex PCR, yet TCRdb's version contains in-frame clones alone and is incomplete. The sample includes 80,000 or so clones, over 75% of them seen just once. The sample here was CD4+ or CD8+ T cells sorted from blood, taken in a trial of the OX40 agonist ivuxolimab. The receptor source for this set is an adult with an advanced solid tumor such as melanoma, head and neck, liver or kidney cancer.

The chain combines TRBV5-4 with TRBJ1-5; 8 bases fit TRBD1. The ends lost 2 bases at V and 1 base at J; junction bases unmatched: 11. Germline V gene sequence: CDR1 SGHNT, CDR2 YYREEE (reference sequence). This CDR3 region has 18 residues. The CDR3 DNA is TGTGCCAGCAGCTTTTCCGGACAGGGCATCGCCAGCAATCAGCCCCAGCATTTT. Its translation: CASSFSGQGIASNQPQHF.

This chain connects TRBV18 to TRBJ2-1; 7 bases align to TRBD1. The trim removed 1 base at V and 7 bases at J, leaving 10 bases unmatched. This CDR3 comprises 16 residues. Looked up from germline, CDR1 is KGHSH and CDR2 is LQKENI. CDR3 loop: CASSPQTQTGLNEQFF. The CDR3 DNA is TGTGCCAGCTCACCACAAACACAGACAGGGTTGAATGAGCAGTTCTTC.

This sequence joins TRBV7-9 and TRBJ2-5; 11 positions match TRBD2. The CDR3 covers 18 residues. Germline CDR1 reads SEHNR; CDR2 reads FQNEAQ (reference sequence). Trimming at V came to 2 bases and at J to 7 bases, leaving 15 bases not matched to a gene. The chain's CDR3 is CASSLPLRLAGLKATQYF. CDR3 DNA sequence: TGTGCCAGCAGCTTACCTCTTAGACTAGCGGGATTAAAAGCGACCCAGTACTTC.

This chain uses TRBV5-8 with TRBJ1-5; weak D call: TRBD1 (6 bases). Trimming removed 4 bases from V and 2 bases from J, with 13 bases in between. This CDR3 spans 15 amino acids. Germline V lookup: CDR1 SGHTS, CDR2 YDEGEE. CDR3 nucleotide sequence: TGTGCCAGCAGCGGTGTCGGGGGGCGCAATCAGCCCCAGCATTTT. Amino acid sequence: CASSGVGGRNQPQHF. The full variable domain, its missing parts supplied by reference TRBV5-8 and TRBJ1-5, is EAGVTQSPTHLIKTRGQQATLRCSPISGHTSVYWYQQALGLGLQFLLWYDEGEERNRGNFPPRFSGRQFPNYSSELNVNALELEDSALYLCASSGVGGRNQPQHFGDGTRLSIL.

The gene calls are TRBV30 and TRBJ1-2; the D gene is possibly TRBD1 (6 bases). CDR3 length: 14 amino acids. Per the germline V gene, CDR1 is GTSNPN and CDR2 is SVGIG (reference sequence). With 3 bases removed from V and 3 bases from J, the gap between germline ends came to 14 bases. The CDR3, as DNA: TGTGCCTGGAGGGAGGGGGGACTGGACTATGGCTACACCTTC. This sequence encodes CAWREGGLDYGYTF.

The chain's CDR3 is CASSFQGRGNSPLHF. The CDR3 nucleotides are TGTGCCAGCAGCTTCCAGGGGCGCGGTAATTCACCCCTCCACTTT. The chain carries TRBV7-3 and TRBJ1-6; possible D gene TRBD1, 6 bases. The length of the CDR3 is 15 residues. V lost 3 bases to trimming and J lost 6 bases, with 12 bases between them. CDR1 SGHTA and CDR2 FQGTGA come from the germline V gene.

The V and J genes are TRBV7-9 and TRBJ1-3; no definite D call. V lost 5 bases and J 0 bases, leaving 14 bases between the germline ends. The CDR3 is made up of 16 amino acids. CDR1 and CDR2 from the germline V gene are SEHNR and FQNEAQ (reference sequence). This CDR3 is CASSLRGGSSGNTIYF. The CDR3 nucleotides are TGTGCCAGCAGCCTACGAGGTGGATCCTCTGGAAACACCATATATTTT.

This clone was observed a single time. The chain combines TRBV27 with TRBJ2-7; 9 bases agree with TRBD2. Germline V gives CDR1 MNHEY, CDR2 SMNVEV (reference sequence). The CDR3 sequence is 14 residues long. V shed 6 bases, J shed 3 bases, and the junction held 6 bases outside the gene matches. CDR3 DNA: TGTGCCAGCAGGGGCCCAGCGGGAGGCTACGAGCAGTACTTC. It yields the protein CASRGPAGGYEQYF.

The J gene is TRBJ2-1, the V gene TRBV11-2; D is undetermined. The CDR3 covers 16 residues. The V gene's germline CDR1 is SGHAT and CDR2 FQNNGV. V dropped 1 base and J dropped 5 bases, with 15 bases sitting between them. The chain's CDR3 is CASSLVRRRMNNEQFF. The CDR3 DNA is TGTGCCAGCAGCTTAGTCCGGAGACGGATGAACAATGAGCAGTTCTTC.

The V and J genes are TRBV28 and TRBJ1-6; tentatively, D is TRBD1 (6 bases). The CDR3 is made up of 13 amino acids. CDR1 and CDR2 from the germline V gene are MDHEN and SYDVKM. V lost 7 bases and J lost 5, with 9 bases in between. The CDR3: CASKDSDNSPLHF. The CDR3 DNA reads TGTGCCAGCAAGGACAGTGATAATTCACCCCTCCACTTT.

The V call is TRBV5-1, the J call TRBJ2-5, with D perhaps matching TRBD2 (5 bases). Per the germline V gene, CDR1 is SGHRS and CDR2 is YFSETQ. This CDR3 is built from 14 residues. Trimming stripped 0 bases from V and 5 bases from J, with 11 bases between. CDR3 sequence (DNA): TGCGCCAGCAGCTTGGGAGGGAATGAGGAGACCCAGTACTTC. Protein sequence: CASSLGGNEETQYF. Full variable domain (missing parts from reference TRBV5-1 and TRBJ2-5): KAGVTQTPRYLIKTRGQQVTLSCSPISGHRSVSWYQQTPGQGLQFLFEYFSETQRNKGNFPGRFSGRQFSNSRSEMNVSTLELGDSALYLCASSLGGNEETQYFGPGTRLLVL.

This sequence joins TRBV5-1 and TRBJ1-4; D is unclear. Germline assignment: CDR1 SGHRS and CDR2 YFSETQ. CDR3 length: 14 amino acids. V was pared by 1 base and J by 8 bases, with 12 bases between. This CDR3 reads CASSLLGYGEKLFF. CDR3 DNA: TGCGCCAGCAGCTTGCTGGGGTACGGGGAAAAACTGTTTTTT. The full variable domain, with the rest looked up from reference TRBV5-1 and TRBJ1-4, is KAGVTQTPRYLIKTRGQQVTLSCSPISGHRSVSWYQQTPGQGLQFLFEYFSETQRNKGNFPGRFSGRQFSNSRSEMNVSTLELGDSALYLCASSLLGYGEKLFFGSGTQLSVL.

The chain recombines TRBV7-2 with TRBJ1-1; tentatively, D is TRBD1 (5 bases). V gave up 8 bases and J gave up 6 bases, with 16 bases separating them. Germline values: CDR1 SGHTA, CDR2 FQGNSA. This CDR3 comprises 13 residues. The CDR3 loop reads CASRAGLVAEAFF. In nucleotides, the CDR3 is TGTGCCAGCCGCGCAGGGCTGGTTGCTGAAGCTTTCTTT.

CDR3 nucleotides: TGTGCCAGCAGTCCCCTAAGTTTGCCTAGCGGGGGGGCCGGGGAGCTGTTTTTT. Translated: CASSPLSLPSGGAGELFF. The rearrangement joins TRBV28 to TRBJ2-2; TRBD2 aligns across 12 bases. The V gene's germline CDR1 is MDHEN and CDR2 SYDVKM. This CDR3 is built from 18 residues. V dropped 5 bases and J dropped 6; count of bases not matched to a gene: 13. Together with reference TRBV28 and TRBJ2-2, the CDR3 gives the full variable domain: DVKVTQSSRYLVKRTGEKVFLECVQDMDHENMFWYRQDPGLGLRLIYFSYDVKMKEKGDIPEGYSVSREKKERFSLILESASTNQTSMYLCASSPLSLPSGGAGELFFGEGSRLTVL.

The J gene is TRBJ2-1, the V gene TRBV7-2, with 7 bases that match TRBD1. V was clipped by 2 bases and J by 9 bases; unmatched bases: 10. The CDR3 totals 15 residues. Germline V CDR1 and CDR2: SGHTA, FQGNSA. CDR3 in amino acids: CASSLREGASSEQFF. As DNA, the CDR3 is TGTGCCAGCAGCTTAAGAGAGGGGGCGTCGAGTGAGCAGTTCTTC.

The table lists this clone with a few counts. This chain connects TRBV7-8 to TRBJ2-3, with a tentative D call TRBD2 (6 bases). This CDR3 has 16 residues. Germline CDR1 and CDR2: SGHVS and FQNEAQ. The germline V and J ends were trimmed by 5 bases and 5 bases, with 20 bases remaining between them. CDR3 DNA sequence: TGTGCCAGCAGCCTCCGGGGGTCCCGACGGGGAGATACGCAGTATTTT. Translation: CASSLRGSRRGDTQYF.

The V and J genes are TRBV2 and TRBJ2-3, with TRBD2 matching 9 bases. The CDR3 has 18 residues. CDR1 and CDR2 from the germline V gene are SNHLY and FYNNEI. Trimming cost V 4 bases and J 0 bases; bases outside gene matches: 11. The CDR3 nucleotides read TGTGCCAGCAGTGCGGAAGCGGGAGGCACCATTAGCACAGATACGCAGTATTTT. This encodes CASSAEAGGTISTDTQYF.

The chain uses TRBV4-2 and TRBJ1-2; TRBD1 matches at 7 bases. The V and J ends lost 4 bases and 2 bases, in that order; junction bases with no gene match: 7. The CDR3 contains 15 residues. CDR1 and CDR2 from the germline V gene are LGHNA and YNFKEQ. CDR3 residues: CASSPATGSNYGYTF. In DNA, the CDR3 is TGTGCCAGCAGCCCGGCGACAGGGTCAAACTATGGCTACACCTTC.

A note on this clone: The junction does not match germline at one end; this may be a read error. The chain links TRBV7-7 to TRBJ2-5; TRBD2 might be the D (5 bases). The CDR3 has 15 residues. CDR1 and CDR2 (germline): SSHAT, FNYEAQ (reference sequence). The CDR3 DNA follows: TGTGCTAGCAGCTTTGTTGCGGGTGAGGGTGAGACCCAGTACTTC. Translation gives CASSFVAGEGETQYF. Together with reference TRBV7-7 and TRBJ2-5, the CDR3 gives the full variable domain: GAGVSQSPRYKVTKRGQDVTLRCDPISSHATLYWYQQALGQGPEFLTYFNYEAQPDKSGLPSDRFSAERPEGSISTLTIQRTEQRDSAMYRCASSFVAGEGETQYFGPGTRLLVL.

The CDR3 DNA follows: TGTGCCAGCAGGGACATCCTATACGAGCAGTACTTC. This encodes CASRDILYEQYF. V usage is TRBV28 and J usage is TRBJ2-7; D possibly corresponds to TRBD1 (5 bases). This CDR3 contains 12 residues. In germline, CDR1 is MDHEN, CDR2 SYDVKM. The V gene lost 6 bases and the J gene lost 4 bases, with 10 bases spanning the gap.

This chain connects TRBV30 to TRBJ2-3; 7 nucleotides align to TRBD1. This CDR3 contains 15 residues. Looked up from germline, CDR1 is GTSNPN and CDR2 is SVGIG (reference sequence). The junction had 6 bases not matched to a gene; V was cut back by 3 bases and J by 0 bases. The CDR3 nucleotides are TGTGCCTGGAGAAAATCGGGACAGAGCACAGATACGCAGTATTTT. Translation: CAWRKSGQSTDTQYF.

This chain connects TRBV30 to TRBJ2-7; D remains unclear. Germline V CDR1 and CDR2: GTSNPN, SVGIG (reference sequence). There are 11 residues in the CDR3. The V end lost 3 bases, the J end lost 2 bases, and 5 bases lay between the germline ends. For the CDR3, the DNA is TGTGCCTGGAGCGCAGCCTACGAGCAGTACTTC. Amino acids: CAWSAAYEQYF.

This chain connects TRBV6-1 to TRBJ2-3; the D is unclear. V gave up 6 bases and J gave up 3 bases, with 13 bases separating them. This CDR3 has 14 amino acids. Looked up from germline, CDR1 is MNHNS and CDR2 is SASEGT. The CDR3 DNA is TGTGCCAGCAGACGTCAAGGAGAGACAGATACGCAGTATTTT. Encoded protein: CASRRQGETDTQYF.

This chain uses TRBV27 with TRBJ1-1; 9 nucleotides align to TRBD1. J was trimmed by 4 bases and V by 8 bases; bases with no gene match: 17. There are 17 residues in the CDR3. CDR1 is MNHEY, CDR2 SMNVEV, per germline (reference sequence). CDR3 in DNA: TGTGCCAGCTCCCGAACAGGGGGCGGAGGGCGAGGCACTGAAGCTTTCTTT. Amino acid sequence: CASSRTGGGGRGTEAFF.

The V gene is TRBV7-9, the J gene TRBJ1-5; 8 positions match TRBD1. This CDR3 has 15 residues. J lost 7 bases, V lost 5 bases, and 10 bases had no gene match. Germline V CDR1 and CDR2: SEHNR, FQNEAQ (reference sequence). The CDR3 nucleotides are TGTGCCAGCAGCCCCGAGGGGGACAGGATCCAGCCCCAGCATTTT. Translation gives CASSPEGDRIQPQHF.

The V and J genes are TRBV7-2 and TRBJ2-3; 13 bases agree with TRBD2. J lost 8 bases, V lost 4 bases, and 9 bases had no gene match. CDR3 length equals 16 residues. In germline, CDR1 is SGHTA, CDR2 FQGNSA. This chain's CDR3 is CASSSTLAGGIGTQYF. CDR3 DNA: TGTGCCAGCAGCTCGACACTAGCGGGGGGGATAGGTACGCAGTATTTT.

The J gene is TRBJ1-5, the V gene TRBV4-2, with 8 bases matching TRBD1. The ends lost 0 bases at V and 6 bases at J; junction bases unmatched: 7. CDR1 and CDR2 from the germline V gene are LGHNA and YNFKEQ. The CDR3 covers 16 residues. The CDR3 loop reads CASSQDYGQGGQPQHF. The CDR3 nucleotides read TGTGCCAGCAGCCAAGATTATGGACAGGGTGGTCAGCCCCAGCATTTT.